This TCR beta chain was recovered during a study of T-cell reconstitution after alpha-beta-depleted transplantation in children. Study-wide points: Most T-cell counts and diversity one year after the transplant came from T cells that were newly produced. Reportedly, roughly two months post-transplant, alpha-beta T cells arose from several hundred expanded graft clones. Some patients owed their high day-60 TCRbeta diversity to surviving recipient T cells and thymic progenitors.

Unique molecular identifiers featured in how the TCRbeta library was prepared. From the PCR reads, TCRdb called clonotypes with MiXCR, one entry per CDR3 protein. The sample has fewer than 750,000 distinct CDR3 sequences, around 27% seen once; the top ten hold just over 35%. About this clonotype itself: Antigen unknown.

The CDR3 spans 14 residues. V gave up 6 bases and J gave up 3 bases; unmatched junction bases: 6. From germline, CDR1 is SQVTM and CDR2 ANQGSEA. This specimen consisted of PBMCs, obtained before TCRalphabeta/CD19-depleted stem cell transplant. The genes are TRBV29-1 and TRBJ2-7; TRBD2 matches 12 bases. This clonotype originated in a boy younger than two with Wiskott-Aldrich syndrome, due to receive a stem cell transplant. The CDR3 spells CSVQTSGRNYEQYF. For the CDR3, the DNA is TGCAGCGTGCAGACTAGCGGGAGAAACTACGAGCAGTACTTC.